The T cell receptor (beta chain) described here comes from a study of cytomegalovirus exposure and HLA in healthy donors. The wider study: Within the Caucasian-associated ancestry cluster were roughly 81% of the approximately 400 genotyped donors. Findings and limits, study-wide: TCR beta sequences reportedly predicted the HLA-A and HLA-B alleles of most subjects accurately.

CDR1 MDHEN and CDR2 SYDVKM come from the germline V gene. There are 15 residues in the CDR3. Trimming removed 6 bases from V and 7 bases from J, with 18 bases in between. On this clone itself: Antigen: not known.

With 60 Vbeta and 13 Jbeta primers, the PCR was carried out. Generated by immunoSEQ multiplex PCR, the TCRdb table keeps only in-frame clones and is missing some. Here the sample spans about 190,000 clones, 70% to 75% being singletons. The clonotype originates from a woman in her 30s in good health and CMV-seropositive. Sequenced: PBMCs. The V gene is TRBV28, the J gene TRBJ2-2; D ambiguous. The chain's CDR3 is CASRVEALDVGELFF. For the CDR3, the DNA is TGTGCCAGCAGGGTCGAGGCCCTAGATGTCGGGGAGCTGTTTTTT. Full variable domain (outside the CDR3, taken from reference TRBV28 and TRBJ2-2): DVKVTQSSRYLVKRTGEKVFLECVQDMDHENMFWYRQDPGLGLRLIYFSYDVKMKEKGDIPEGYSVSREKKERFSLILESASTNQTSMYLCASRVEALDVGELFFGEGSRLTVL.